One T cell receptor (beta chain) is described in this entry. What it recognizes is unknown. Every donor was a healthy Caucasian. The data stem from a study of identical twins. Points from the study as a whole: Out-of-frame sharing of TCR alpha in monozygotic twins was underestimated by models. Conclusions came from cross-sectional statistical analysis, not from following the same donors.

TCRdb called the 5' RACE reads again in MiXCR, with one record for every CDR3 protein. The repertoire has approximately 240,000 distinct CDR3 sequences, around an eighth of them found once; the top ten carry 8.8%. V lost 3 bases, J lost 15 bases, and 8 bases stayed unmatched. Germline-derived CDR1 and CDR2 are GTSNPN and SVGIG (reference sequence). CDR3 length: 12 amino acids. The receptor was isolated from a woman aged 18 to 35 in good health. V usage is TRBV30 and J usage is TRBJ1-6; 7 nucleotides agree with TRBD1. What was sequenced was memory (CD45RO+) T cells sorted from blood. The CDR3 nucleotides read TGTGCCTGGAGCAGGACAGGAGGTTTCCTCCACTTT. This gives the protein CAWSRTGGFLHF.